This T cell receptor beta chain was found in a study of CD8 T cells in Susac syndrome. The CDR3 totals 15 residues. Trimming took off 6 bases at V and 4 bases at J, with 16 bases between the two ends. In germline, CDR1 is LGHDT, CDR2 YNNKEL (reference sequence). The RNA input was roughly 0.45 to 1 ug, and it was reverse transcribed with random hexamers. MiXCR, applied by TCRdb to the immunoSEQ multiplex PCR reads, yields one record per CDR3 protein. The profile shows approximately 150,000 distinct CDR3 sequences, around 86% of them singletons. The TCR sequence derives from a human donor with multiple sclerosis. The chain carries TRBV3-1 and TRBJ2-1, with D possibly matching TRBD2 (5 bases). Material for sequencing was CD8+ T cells from PBMCs. The CDR3 reads CASSPYRRAYNEQFF. The CDR3 DNA reads TGTGCCAGCAGTCCATATCGGCGGGCTTACAATGAGCAGTTCTTC.